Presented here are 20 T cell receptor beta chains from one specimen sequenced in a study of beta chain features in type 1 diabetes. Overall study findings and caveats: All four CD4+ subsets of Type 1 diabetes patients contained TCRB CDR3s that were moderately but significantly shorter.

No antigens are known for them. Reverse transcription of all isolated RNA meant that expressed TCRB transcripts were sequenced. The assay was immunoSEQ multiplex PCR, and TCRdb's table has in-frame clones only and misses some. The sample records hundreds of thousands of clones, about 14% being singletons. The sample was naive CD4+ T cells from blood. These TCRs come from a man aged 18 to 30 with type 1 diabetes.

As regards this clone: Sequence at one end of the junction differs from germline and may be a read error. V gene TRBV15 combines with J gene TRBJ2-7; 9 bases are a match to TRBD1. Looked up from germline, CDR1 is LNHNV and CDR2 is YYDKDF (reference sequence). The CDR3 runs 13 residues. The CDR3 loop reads CASSRDRVSEQYF. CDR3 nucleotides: TGTGCCTCCAGCCGGGACAGGGTATCCGAGCAGTACTTC.

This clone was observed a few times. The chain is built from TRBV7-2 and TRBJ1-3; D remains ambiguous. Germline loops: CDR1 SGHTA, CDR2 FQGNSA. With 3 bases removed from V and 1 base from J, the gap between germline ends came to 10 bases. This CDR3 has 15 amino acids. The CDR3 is CASSFIAASGNTIYF. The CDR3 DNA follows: TGTGCCAGCAGCTTTATCGCAGCATCTGGAAACACCATATATTTT.

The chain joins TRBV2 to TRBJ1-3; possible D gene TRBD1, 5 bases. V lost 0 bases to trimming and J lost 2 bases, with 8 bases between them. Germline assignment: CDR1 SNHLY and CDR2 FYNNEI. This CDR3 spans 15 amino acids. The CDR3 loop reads CASSEAGTAGNTIYF. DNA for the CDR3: TGTGCCAGCAGTGAAGCGGGGACTGCTGGAAACACCATATATTTT.

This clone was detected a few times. CDR3: CASSQDWAGTEAFF. In nucleotides, the CDR3 is TGCGCCAGCAGCCAAGATTGGGCGGGCACTGAAGCTTTCTTT. This chain joins TRBV4-3 and TRBJ1-1; D is unclear. The CDR3 sequence is 14 residues long. Germline assignment: CDR1 LGHNA and CDR2 YSLEER. V was trimmed by 0 bases and J by 4 bases, leaving 9 bases between them.

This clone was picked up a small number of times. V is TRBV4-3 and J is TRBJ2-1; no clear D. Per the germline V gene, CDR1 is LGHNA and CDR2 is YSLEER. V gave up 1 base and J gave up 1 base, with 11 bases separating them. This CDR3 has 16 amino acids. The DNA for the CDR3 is TGCGCCAGCAGCCAAGGGACCGCAACGTCCTACAATGAGCAGTTCTTC. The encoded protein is CASSQGTATSYNEQFF.

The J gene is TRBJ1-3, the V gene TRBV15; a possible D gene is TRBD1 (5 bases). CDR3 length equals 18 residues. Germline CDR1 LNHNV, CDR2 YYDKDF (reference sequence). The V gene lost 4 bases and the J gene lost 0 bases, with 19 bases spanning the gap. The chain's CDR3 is CATSTLQALLSSGNTIYF. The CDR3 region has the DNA TGTGCCACCAGCACCTTACAGGCCCTTCTTTCCTCTGGAAACACCATATATTTT. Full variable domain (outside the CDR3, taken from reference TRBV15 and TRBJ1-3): DAMVIQNPRYQVTQFGKPVTLSCSQTLNHNVMYWYQQKSSQAPKLLFHYYDKDFNNEADTPDNFQSRRPNTSFCFLDIRSPGLGDTAMYLCATSTLQALLSSGNTIYFGEGSWLTVV.

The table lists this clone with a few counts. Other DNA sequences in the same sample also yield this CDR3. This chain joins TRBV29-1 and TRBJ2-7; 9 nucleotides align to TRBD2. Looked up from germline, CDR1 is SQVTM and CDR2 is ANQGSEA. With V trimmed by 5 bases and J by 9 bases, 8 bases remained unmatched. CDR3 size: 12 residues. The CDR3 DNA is TGCAGCGTTAAAGCGGGGGGAGGTGGGCAGTACTTC. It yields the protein CSVKAGGGGQYF.

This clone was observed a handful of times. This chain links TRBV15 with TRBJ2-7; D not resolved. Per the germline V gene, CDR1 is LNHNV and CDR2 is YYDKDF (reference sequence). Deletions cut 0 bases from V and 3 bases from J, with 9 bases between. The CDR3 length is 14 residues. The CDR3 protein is CATSRDTRGYEQYF. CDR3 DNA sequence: TGTGCCACCAGCAGAGACACCCGAGGCTACGAGCAGTACTTC.

The CDR3 nucleotides are TGCGCCAGCAGCTTGGATGGATTGACAGGCGAAGCTTTCTTT. It codes for CASSLDGLTGEAFF. The chain employs TRBV5-1 and TRBJ1-1; D is perhaps TRBD1 (6 bases). The CDR3 consists of 14 residues. Between the trimmed V and J ends, which lost 0 bases and 8 bases, there was a span of 14 bases. Germline V gives CDR1 SGHRS, CDR2 YFSETQ.

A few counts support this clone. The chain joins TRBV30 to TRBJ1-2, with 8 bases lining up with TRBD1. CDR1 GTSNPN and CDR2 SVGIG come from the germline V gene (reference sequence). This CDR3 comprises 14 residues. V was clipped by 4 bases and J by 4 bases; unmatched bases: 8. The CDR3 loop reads CAWTPRDRLYGYTF. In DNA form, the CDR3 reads TGTGCCTGGACTCCCAGGGACAGGCTCTATGGCTACACCTTC.

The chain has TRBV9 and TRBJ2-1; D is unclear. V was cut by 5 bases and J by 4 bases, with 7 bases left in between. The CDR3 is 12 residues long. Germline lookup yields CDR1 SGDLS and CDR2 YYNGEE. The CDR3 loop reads CASRDQYNEQFF. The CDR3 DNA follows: TGTGCCAGCAGAGATCAATACAATGAGCAGTTCTTC. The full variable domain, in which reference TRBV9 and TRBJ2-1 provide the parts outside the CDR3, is DSGVTQTPKHLITATGQRVTLRCSPRSGDLSVYWYQQSLDQGLQFLIQYYNGEERAKGNILERFSAQQFPDLHSELNLSSLELGDSALYFCASRDQYNEQFFGPGTRLTVL.

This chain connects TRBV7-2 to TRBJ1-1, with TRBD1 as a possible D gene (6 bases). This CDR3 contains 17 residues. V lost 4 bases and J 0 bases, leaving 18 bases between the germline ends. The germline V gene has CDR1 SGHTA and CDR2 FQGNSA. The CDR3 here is CASSSQPPDRLNTEAFF. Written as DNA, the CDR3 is TGTGCCAGCAGCTCCCAGCCCCCCGACAGGTTGAACACTGAAGCTTTCTTT.

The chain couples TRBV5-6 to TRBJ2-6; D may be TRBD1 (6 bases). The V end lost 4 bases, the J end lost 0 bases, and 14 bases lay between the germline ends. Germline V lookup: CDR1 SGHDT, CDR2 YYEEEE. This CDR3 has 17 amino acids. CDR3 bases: TGTGCCAGCAGCGGAAGGACAGCCAGCTCTGGGGCCAACGTCCTGACTTTC. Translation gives CASSGRTASSGANVLTF.

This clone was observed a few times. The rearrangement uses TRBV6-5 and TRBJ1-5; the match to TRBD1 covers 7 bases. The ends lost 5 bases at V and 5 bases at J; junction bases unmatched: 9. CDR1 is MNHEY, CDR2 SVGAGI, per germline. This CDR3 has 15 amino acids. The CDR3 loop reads CASSTRGHKHQPQHF. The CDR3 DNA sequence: TGTGCCAGCAGTACGAGGGGGCACAAGCATCAGCCCCAGCATTTT.

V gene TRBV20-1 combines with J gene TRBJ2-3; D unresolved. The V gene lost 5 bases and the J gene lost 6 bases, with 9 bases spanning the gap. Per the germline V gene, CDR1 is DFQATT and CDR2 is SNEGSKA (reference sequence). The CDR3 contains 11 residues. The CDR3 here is CSAGRADTQYF. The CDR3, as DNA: TGCAGTGCTGGACGGGCGGATACGCAGTATTTT.

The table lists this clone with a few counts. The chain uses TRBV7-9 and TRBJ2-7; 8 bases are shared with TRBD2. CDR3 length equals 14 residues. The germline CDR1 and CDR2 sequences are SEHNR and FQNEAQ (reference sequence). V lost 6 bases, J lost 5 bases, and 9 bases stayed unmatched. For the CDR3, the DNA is TGTGCCAGCAGTCGATCGGGAGGGCAGAACGAGCAGTACTTC. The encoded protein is CASSRSGGQNEQYF.

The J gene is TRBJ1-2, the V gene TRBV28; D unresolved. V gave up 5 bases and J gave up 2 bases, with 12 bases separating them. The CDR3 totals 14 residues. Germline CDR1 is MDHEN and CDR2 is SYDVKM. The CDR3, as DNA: TGTGCCAGCAGTGAGACCACTGGGAACTATGGCTACACCTTC. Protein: CASSETTGNYGYTF.

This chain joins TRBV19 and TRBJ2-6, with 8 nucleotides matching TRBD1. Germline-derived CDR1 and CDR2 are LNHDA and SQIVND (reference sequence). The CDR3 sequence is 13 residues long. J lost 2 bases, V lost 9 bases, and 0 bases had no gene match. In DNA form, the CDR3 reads TGTGCCAGCAGGGGGCCTGGGGCCAACGTCCTGACTTTC. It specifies CASRGPGANVLTF.

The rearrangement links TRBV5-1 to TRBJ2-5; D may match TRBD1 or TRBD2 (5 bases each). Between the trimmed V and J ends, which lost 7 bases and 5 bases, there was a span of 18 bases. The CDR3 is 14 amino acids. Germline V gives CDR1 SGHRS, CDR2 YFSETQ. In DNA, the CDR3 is TGCGCCAGCCGGGCTGGGGGATTTGGGGAGACCCAGTACTTC. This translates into CASRAGGFGETQYF.

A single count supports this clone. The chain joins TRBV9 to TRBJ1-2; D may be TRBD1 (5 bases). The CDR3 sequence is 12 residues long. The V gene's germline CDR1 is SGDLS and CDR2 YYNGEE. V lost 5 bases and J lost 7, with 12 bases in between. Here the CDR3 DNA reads TGTGCCAGCAGAGGAGGGGACCGTGGCTACACCTTC. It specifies CASRGGDRGYTF.